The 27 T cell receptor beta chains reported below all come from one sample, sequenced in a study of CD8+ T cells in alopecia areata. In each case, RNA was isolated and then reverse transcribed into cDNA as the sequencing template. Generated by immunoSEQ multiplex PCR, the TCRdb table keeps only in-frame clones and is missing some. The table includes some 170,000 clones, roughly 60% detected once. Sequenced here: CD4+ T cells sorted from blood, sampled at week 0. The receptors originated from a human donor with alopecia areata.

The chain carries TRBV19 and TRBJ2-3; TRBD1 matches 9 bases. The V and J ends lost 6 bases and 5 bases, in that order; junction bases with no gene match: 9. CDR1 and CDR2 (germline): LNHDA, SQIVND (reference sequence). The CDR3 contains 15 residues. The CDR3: CASSHTGGRRDTQYF. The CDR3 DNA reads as TGTGCCAGTAGCCACACAGGGGGCAGAAGAGATACGCAGTATTTT.

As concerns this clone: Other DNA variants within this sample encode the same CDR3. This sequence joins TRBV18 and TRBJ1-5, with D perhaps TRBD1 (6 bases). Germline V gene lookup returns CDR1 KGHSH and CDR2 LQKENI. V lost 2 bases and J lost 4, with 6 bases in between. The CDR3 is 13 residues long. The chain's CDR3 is CASSPGQNQPQHF. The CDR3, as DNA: TGTGCCAGCTCACCAGGACAGAATCAGCCCCAGCATTTT.

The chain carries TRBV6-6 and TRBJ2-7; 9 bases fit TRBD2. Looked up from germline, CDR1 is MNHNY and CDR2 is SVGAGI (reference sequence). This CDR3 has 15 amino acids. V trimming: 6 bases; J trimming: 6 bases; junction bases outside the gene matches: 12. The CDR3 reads CASSPLAGGPSEQYF. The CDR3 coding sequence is TGTGCCAGCAGCCCTCTTGCGGGGGGGCCGAGCGAGCAGTACTTC.

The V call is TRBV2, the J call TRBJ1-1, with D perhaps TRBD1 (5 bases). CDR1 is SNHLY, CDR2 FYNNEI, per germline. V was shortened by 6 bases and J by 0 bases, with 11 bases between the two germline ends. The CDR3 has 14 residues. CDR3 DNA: TGTGCCAGCAGAAGGGGAGGGGTGAACACTGAAGCTTTCTTT. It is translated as CASRRGGVNTEAFF.

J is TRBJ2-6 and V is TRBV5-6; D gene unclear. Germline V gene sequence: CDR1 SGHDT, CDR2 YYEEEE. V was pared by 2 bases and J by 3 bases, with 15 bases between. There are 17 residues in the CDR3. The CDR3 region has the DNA TGTGCCAGCAGCTTTTACACCCGGGCGCGTGGGGCCAACGTCCTGACTTTC. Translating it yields CASSFYTRARGANVLTF.

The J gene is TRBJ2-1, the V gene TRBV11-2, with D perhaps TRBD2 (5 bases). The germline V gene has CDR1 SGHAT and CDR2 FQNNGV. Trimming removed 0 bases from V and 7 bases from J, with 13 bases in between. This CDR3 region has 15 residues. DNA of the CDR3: TGTGCCAGCAGCTTAGAAGGCCCATGGGAGAATGAGCAGTTCTTC. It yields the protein CASSLEGPWENEQFF.

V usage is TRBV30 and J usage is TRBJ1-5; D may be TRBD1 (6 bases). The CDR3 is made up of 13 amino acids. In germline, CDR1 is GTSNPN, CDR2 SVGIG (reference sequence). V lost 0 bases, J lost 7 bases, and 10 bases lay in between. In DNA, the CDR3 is TGTGCCTGGAGTGTAGGAGGGGGACAGCCCCAGCATTTT. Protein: CAWSVGGGQPQHF.

The CDR3 bases are TGCAGCGTTCTACAGGGGACTGAAGCTTTCTTT. Amino acids: CSVLQGTEAFF. V and J are TRBV29-1 and TRBJ1-1; 7 bases match TRBD1. Germline CDR1 reads SQVTM; CDR2 reads ANQGSEA. This CDR3 spans 11 amino acids. The trim removed 5 bases at V and 5 bases at J, leaving 2 bases unmatched.

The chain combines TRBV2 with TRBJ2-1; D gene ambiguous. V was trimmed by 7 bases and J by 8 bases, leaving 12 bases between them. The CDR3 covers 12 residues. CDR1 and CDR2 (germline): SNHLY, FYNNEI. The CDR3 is CASTWASDEQFF. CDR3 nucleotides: TGTGCCAGCACATGGGCATCGGATGAGCAGTTCTTC.

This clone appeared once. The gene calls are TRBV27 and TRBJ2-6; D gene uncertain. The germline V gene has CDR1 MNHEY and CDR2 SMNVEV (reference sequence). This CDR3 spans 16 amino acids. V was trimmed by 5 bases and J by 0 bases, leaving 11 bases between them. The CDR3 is CASSLNGISGANVLTF. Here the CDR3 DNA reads TGTGCCAGCAGTCTCAATGGGATCTCTGGGGCCAACGTCCTGACTTTC.

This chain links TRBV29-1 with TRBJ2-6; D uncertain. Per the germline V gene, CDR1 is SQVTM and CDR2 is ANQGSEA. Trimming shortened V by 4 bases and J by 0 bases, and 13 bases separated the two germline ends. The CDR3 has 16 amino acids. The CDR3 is CSVGARRNSGANVLTF. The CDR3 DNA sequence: TGCAGCGTTGGTGCCAGGCGGAACTCTGGGGCCAACGTCCTGACTTTC.

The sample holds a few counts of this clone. The CDR3 sequence is CASKAYGQGASTEAFF. The CDR3, as DNA: TGTGCCAGCAAAGCTTACGGACAGGGGGCGAGCACTGAAGCTTTCTTT. The gene calls are TRBV7-2 and TRBJ1-1, with 11 bases fitting TRBD1. The CDR3 runs to 16 residues. J lost 4 bases, V lost 7 bases, and 11 bases had no gene match. Germline V lookup: CDR1 SGHTA, CDR2 FQGNSA.

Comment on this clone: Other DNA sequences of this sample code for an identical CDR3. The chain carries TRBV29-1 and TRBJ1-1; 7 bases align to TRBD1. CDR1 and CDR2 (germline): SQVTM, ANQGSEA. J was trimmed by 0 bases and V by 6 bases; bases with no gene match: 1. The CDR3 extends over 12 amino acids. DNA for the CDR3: TGCAGCGTAGACAGGGTGAACACTGAAGCTTTCTTT. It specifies CSVDRVNTEAFF.

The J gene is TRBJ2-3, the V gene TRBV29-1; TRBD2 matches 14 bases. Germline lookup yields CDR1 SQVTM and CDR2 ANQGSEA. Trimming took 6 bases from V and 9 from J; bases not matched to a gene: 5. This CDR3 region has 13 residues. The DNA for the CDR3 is TGCAGCGTCAAGGGACTAGCGGGGGACACGCAGTATTTT. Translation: CSVKGLAGDTQYF.

The CDR3 nucleotides are TGTGCCAGCAGTGAAAATCCAACGGGCACTGAAGCTTTCTTT. This translates into CASSENPTGTEAFF. The rearrangement uses TRBV2 and TRBJ1-1; D unclear. There are 14 residues in the CDR3. The germline V gene encodes CDR1 SNHLY and CDR2 FYNNEI. Trimming removed 2 bases from V and 4 bases from J, with 11 bases in between.

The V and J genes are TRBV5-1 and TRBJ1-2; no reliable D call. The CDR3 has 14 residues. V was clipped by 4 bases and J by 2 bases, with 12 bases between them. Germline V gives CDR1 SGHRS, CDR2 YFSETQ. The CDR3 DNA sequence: TGCGCCAGCAGCCCACCGACGGAGAACTATGGCTACACCTTC. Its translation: CASSPPTENYGYTF.

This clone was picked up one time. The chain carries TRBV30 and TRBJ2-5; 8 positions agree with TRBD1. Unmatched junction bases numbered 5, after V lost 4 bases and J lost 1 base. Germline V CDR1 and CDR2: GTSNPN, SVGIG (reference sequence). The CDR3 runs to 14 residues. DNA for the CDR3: TGTGCCTGGAACAAAGGACAGGGCCAAGAGACCCAGTACTTC. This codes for CAWNKGQGQETQYF.

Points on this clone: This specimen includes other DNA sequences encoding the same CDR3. CDR3 protein: CASSVNVNQPQHF. The DNA of the CDR3 is TGTGCCAGCAGCGTAAATGTGAATCAGCCCCAGCATTTT. The chain carries TRBV9 and TRBJ1-5; D is uncertain. The CDR3 loop spans 13 amino acids. Per germline, CDR1 SGDLS and CDR2 YYNGEE. Deletions cut 1 base from V and 4 bases from J, with 6 bases between.

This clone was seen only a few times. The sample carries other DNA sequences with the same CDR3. The CDR3 DNA sequence: TGCAGCGTTGGGACAGGGATCAATCAGCCCCAGCATTTT. This sequence encodes CSVGTGINQPQHF. The chain is built from TRBV29-1 and TRBJ1-5; 8 bases match TRBD1. Per the germline V gene, CDR1 is SQVTM and CDR2 is ANQGSEA. This CDR3 comprises 13 residues. After removal of 4 bases from V and 3 bases from J, the junction contained 2 bases not matched to a gene.

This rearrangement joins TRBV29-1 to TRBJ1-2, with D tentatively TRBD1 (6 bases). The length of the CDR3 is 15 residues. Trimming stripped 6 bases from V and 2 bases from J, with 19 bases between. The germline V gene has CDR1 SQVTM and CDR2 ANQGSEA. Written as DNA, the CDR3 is TGCAGCGTCGACTCAGGGGAATTGGAGAACTATGGCTACACCTTC. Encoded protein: CSVDSGELENYGYTF.

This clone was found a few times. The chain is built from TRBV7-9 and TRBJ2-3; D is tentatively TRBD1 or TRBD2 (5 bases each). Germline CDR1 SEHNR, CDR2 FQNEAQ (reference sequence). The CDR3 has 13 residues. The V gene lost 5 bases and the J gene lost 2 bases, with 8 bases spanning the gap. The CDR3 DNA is TGTGCCAGCAGCGGGACCGCCACAGATACGCAGTATTTT. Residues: CASSGTATDTQYF.

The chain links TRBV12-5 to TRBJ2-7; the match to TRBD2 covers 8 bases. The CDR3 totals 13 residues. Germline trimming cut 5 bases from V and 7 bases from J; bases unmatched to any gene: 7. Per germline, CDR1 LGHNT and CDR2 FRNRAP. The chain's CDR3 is CASGHGGAQEQYF. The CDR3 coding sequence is TGTGCTAGTGGTCACGGGGGGGCCCAGGAGCAGTACTTC.

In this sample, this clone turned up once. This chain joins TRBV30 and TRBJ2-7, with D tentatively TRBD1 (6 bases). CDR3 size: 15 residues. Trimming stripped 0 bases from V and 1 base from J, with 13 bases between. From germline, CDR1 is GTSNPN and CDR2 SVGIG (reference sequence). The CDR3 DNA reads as TGTGCCTGGAGTGTACGGACAGCCAGTTCCTACGAGCAGTACTTC. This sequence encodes CAWSVRTASSYEQYF.

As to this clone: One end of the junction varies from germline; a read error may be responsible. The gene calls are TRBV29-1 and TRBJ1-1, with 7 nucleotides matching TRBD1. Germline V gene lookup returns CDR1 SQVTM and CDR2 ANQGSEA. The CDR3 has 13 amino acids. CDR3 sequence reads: CGVRDRLNTEAFF. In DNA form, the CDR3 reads TGCGGCGTTAGGGACAGACTGAACACTGAAGCTTTCTTT.

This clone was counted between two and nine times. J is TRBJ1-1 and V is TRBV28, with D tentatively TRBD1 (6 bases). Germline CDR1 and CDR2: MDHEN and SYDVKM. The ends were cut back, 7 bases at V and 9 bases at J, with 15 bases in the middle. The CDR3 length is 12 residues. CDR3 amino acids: CASMSGVKKAFF. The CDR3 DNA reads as TGTGCCAGCATGTCAGGGGTTAAGAAAGCTTTCTTT.

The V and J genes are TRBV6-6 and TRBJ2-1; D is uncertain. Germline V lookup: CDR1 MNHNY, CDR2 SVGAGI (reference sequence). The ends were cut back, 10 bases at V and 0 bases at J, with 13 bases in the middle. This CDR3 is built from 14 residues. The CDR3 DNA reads TGTGCCATCTCCTACCGCAGCTCCTACAATGAGCAGTTCTTC. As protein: CAISYRSSYNEQFF.

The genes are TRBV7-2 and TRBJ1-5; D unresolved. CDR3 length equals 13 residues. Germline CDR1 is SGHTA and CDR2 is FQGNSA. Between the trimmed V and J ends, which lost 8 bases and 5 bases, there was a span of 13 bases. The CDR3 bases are TGTGCCAGCGGTCCAAGAGGTGATCAGCCCCAGCATTTT. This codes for CASGPRGDQPQHF. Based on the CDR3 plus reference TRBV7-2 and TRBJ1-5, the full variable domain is GAGVSQSPSNKVTEKGKDVELRCDPISGHTALYWYRQSLGQGLEFLIYFQGNSAPDKSGLPSDRFSAERTGGSVSTLTIQRTQQEDSAVYLCASGPRGDQPQHFGDGTRLSIL.